Reported below is one TCR beta chain. The antigen is undetermined. The CDR3 consists of 13 residues. This record comes from a study of T cell responses to AZD1222 COVID-19 vaccine. Sequencing used immunoSEQ multiplex PCR; TCRdb keeps in-frame clones, though not all of them. The data hold about 110,000 clones, with 87% observed a single time. Study-wide results and limits: Reports say nearly half of spike-specific TCRs go after unmutated variant regions. White British ancestry dominated among donors, who included more females, and clonal diversity was possibly underestimated. Along spike, vaccine-associated CD4 TCRs were found throughout, with dominance at 160-218 and 743-854.

The receptor comes from an adult in good health. This chain joins TRBV21-1 and TRBJ2-2; the table's D call TRBD2 went unverified against the DNA. TRBV21-1 is recorded as a pseudogene. The sequences come from peripheral blood, collected on day 0 of AZD1222 vaccination. The CDR3 DNA reads as TGTGCCAGCAACCGGGGGGACACCGGGGAGCTGTTTTTT. Translated: CASNRGDTGELFF.